This passage covers 25 T cell receptor beta chains from one sample sequenced in a study of cytomegalovirus exposure and HLA in healthy donors. PCR primers comprised 60 Vbeta and 13 Jbeta primers. Some clones are missing from TCRdb's copy, which holds only in-frame ones; the method was immunoSEQ multiplex PCR. The sample yields roughly 180,000 clones, about 80% seen once. What was sequenced was PBMCs. The source is a middle-aged man in good health and CMV-seropositive.

CDR3 amino acids: CASSSTEAGQGYTDTQYF. The CDR3 DNA reads as TGTGCCAGCAGCTCTACTGAGGCCGGACAGGGGTACACAGATACGCAGTATTTT. J is TRBJ2-3 and V is TRBV11-2; the match to TRBD1 covers 9 bases. Germline V lookup: CDR1 SGHAT, CDR2 FQNNGV. This CDR3 is built from 18 residues. Losses at the gene ends were 4 bases for V and 2 bases for J; bases not matched to a gene: 13.

J is TRBJ2-1 and V is TRBV7-3; the D gene is possibly TRBD2 (5 bases). From germline, CDR1 is SGHTA and CDR2 FQGTGA. This CDR3 region has 12 residues. The germline V and J ends were trimmed by 7 bases and 16 bases, with 20 bases remaining between them. The CDR3 nucleotides are TGTGCCAGCAACATTCCCCCTAGCCCAATTTTCTTC. Its protein product is CASNIPPSPIFF.

The V and J genes are TRBV28 and TRBJ1-2; the match to TRBD1 covers 7 bases. The CDR3 is 15 amino acids. Germline loops: CDR1 MDHEN, CDR2 SYDVKM. V gave up 1 base and J gave up 2 bases; unmatched junction bases: 4. In DNA form, the CDR3 reads TGTGCCAGCAGTTTATTGAGGGGGCTGAACTATGGCTACACCTTC. The encoded protein is CASSLLRGLNYGYTF.

This clone has only one observation. J is TRBJ1-2 and V is TRBV6-1, with 9 bases lining up with TRBD1. This CDR3 spans 14 amino acids. V trimming: 10 bases; J trimming: 9 bases; junction bases outside the gene matches: 15. Per the germline V gene, CDR1 is MNHNS and CDR2 is SASEGT. As DNA, the CDR3 is TGTGCCACCAAGACACAGGGGGCAGCCGCTAGCTACACCTTC. This translates into CATKTQGAAASYTF.

The V gene is TRBV19, the J gene TRBJ2-5, with TRBD2 matching 11 bases. The CDR3 totals 16 residues. With 1 base clipped from V and 2 bases from J, the junction kept 3 bases outside the gene matches. Germline CDR1 is LNHDA and CDR2 is SQIVND (reference sequence). The CDR3, as DNA: TGTGCCAGTAGTATAGTGGCTAGCGGGGGGCAAGAGACCCAGTACTTC. Protein: CASSIVASGGQETQYF.

The V and J genes are TRBV5-1 and TRBJ2-2; 8 bases align to TRBD1. Germline V CDR1 and CDR2: SGHRS, YFSETQ. This CDR3 is 16 amino acids long. Trimming removed 4 bases from V and 7 bases from J; junction bases left unmatched: 12. CDR3 sequence reads: CASSPGTGLSVGELFF. CDR3 in DNA: TGCGCCAGCAGCCCCGGGACAGGTTTATCGGTCGGGGAGCTGTTTTTT.

The chain recombines TRBV5-1 with TRBJ2-1, with D possibly matching TRBD1 (6 bases). Per germline, CDR1 SGHRS and CDR2 YFSETQ. Trimming removed 4 bases from V and 4 bases from J, with 9 bases in between. This CDR3 is 13 amino acids long. Written as DNA, the CDR3 is TGCGCCAGCAGCCCCGGGACATACAATGAGCAGTTCTTC. Its protein product is CASSPGTYNEQFF.

This clone has just one count. This chain joins TRBV6-5 and TRBJ2-1; D gene ambiguous. CDR3 length: 13 residues. Germline CDR1 MNHEY, CDR2 SVGAGI. With 0 bases removed from V and 9 bases from J, the gap between germline ends came to 9 bases. The CDR3 reads CASSYSSYGEQFF. In DNA, the CDR3 is TGTGCCAGCAGTTACTCCAGTTATGGTGAGCAGTTCTTC.

This clone was found once. This chain uses TRBV6-1 with TRBJ1-6, with D unclear. This CDR3 has 14 amino acids. V was shortened by 6 bases and J by 7 bases, with 13 bases between the two germline ends. CDR1 and CDR2 from the germline V gene are MNHNS and SASEGT. The CDR3 is CASSYEGRNSPLHF. The CDR3 DNA follows: TGTGCCAGCAGCTACGAGGGTAGGAATTCACCCCTCCACTTT.

This chain connects TRBV9 to TRBJ2-5; D is perhaps TRBD1 (5 bases). The V gene lost 2 bases and the J gene lost 2 bases, with 7 bases spanning the gap. This CDR3 has 13 amino acids. CDR1 and CDR2 from the germline V gene are SGDLS and YYNGEE. The CDR3 is CASSVQGQETQYF. CDR3 nucleotide sequence: TGTGCCAGCAGCGTCCAGGGACAAGAGACCCAGTACTTC.

The gene calls are TRBV27 and TRBJ1-6; 9 positions match TRBD1. Germline V CDR1 and CDR2: MNHEY, SMNVEV (reference sequence). The CDR3 contains 15 residues. The trim removed 7 bases at V and 6 bases at J, leaving 7 bases unmatched. The DNA for the CDR3 is TGTGCCAGCAAGGACAGGGGCCTCGTTAATTCACCCCTCCACTTT. Its translation is CASKDRGLVNSPLHF.

A few counts support this clone. The chain is built from TRBV6-5 and TRBJ1-1, with D perhaps matching TRBD1 (6 bases). The CDR3 spans 14 residues. V was shortened by 7 bases and J by 4 bases, with 16 bases between the two germline ends. Germline CDR1 and CDR2: MNHEY and SVGAGI. CDR3 sequence reads: CASTYSQGSTEAFF. The CDR3 DNA sequence: TGTGCCAGCACCTACTCCCAGGGGAGCACTGAAGCTTTCTTT.

The count of this clone is one. V and J are TRBV9 and TRBJ1-2; the match to TRBD1 covers 8 bases. The germline V gene has CDR1 SGDLS and CDR2 YYNGEE. This CDR3 has 15 amino acids. J was trimmed by 3 bases and V by 4 bases; bases with no gene match: 8. This CDR3 reads CASSQGAGGYYGYTF. The CDR3 DNA is TGTGCCAGCAGCCAAGGGGCAGGGGGCTACTATGGCTACACCTTC.

CDR3 coding DNA: TGTGCCAGCTCACCCCAGGGACTAGCGGGCCGTCAAGAGACCCAGTACTTC. It translates to CASSPQGLAGRQETQYF. The V and J genes are TRBV18 and TRBJ2-5; 12 nucleotides align to TRBD2. Germline V gives CDR1 KGHSH, CDR2 LQKENI. The CDR3 has 17 amino acids. With 3 bases clipped from V and 2 bases from J, the junction kept 7 bases outside the gene matches.

This clone occurred a few times. The rearrangement uses TRBV27 and TRBJ2-3, with 9 positions matching TRBD1. After removal of 5 bases from V and 1 base from J, the junction contained 7 bases not matched to a gene. Germline V gives CDR1 MNHEY, CDR2 SMNVEV (reference sequence). CDR3 size: 16 residues. In DNA form, the CDR3 reads TGTGCCAGCAGTAAAGGACAGGGGATGGGCACAGATACGCAGTATTTT. Protein product: CASSKGQGMGTDTQYF.

The chain joins TRBV5-6 to TRBJ2-4, with 9 bases aligning to TRBD2. J lost 5 bases, V lost 2 bases, and 2 bases had no gene match. Germline V lookup: CDR1 SGHDT, CDR2 YYEEEE. The CDR3 runs to 14 residues. The CDR3, as DNA: TGTGCCAGCAGCTTAGCGGGGGGTGAAAACATTCAGTACTTC. Translated: CASSLAGGENIQYF. Together with reference TRBV5-6 and TRBJ2-4, the CDR3 gives the full variable domain: DAGVTQSPTHLIKTRGQQVTLRCSPKSGHDTVSWYQQALGQGPQFIFQYYEEEERQRGNFPDRFSGHQFPNYSSELNVNALLLGDSALYLCASSLAGGENIQYFGAGTRLSVL.

This clone was seen just once. The rearrangement joins TRBV25-1 to TRBJ2-1; no firm D call. Germline V gene sequence: CDR1 MGHDK, CDR2 SYGVNS. V shed 3 bases and J shed 6 bases, with 12 bases lying between them. The CDR3 contains 14 residues. CDR3 protein: CASSETRLFNEQFF. The CDR3 DNA reads TGTGCCAGCAGTGAGACCAGGCTTTTCAATGAGCAGTTCTTC.

The CDR3 DNA reads as TGCGCCAGCAGCCAAGGAGAGAACTATGGCTACACCTTC. Amino acid sequence: CASSQGENYGYTF. The rearrangement joins TRBV4-1 to TRBJ1-2; D is undetermined. The CDR3 runs to 13 residues. V was cut by 1 base and J by 2 bases, with 5 bases left in between. Looked up from germline, CDR1 is MGHRA and CDR2 is YSYEKL.

The gene calls are TRBV19 and TRBJ1-5; 8 nucleotides align to TRBD1. J was trimmed by 6 bases and V by 6 bases; bases with no gene match: 4. The CDR3 is made up of 13 amino acids. Germline loops: CDR1 LNHDA, CDR2 SQIVND (reference sequence). The DNA of the CDR3 is TGTGCCAGTAGCATGCAGGGGGCTCAGCCCCAGCATTTT. Residues: CASSMQGAQPQHF. Using reference TRBV19 and TRBJ1-5 for the parts outside the CDR3, the full variable domain is DGGITQSPKYLFRKEGQNVTLSCEQNLNHDAMYWYRQDPGQGLRLIYYSQIVNDFQKGDIAEGYSVSREKKESFPLTVTSAQKNPTAFYLCASSMQGAQPQHFGDGTRLSIL.

The chain carries TRBV4-1 and TRBJ1-5; a weak D match, TRBD1 (6 bases). Germline V gene data show CDR1 as MGHRA and CDR2 as YSYEKL. Deletions cut 6 bases from V and 1 base from J, with 25 bases between. This CDR3 is 19 amino acids long. The CDR3 region is CASSPTGGGVYISNQPQHF. The CDR3, as DNA: TGCGCCAGCAGTCCCACGGGGGGCGGGGTATATATAAGCAATCAGCCCCAGCATTTT.

The V gene is TRBV11-1, the J gene TRBJ2-7; D may be TRBD1 (5 bases). The ends were cut back, 5 bases at V and 4 bases at J, with 27 bases in the middle. The germline gives CDR1 SGHAT, CDR2 FQDESV (reference sequence). The CDR3 is 18 amino acids. CDR3 DNA: TGTGCCAGCAGCCCCCTCGAAGGACACACCAGATATTCATACGAGCAGTACGTC. Translation: CASSPLEGHTRYSYEQYV.

For this clone: Other DNA sequences in the sample encode the same CDR3. The chain carries TRBV6-5 and TRBJ1-1; possibly TRBD1 for D (5 bases). Germline CDR1 reads MNHEY; CDR2 reads SVGAGI. The CDR3 loop spans 12 amino acids. V was cut by 9 bases and J by 2 bases, with 10 bases left in between. CDR3 protein: CASRTGNTEAFF. The CDR3 DNA reads TGTGCCAGTCGAACAGGAAACACTGAAGCTTTCTTT.

This clone showed up just once. V usage is TRBV13 and J usage is TRBJ1-5, with 10 bases identical to TRBD1. The CDR3 is made up of 15 amino acids. V gave up 5 bases and J gave up 7 bases; unmatched junction bases: 8. From germline, CDR1 is PRHDT and CDR2 FYEKMQ (reference sequence). In nucleotides, the CDR3 is TGTGCCAGCAGCGCCGACAGGGGGCTTGGACAGCCCCAGCATTTT. Translating it yields CASSADRGLGQPQHF.

V is TRBV19 and J is TRBJ2-5, with 8 bases matching TRBD1. This CDR3 has 15 amino acids. In germline, CDR1 is LNHDA, CDR2 SQIVND (reference sequence). V lost 4 bases and J lost 5; bases outside the gene matches: 9. As DNA, the CDR3 is TGTGCCAGTAGTAATCTTCAGGGGGCTTGGGAGACCCAGTACTTC. It translates to CASSNLQGAWETQYF.

In this sample, this clone turned up once. The chain recombines TRBV11-2 with TRBJ2-7; the D gene is possibly TRBD2 (5 bases). Germline-derived CDR1 and CDR2 are SGHAT and FQNNGV. Trimming took 5 bases from V and 2 from J, leaving 10 bases between them. This CDR3 has 13 residues. CDR3 protein: CASSPEGAYEQYV. In DNA form, the CDR3 reads TGTGCCAGCAGCCCAGAGGGCGCCTACGAGCAGTACGTC.